Listed below are T cell receptor beta chains from one sample, sequenced in a study of blood T cells in healthy people across ages. One entry per CDR3 protein, called by TCRdb with MiXCR from the 5' RACE reads. The sample has hundreds of thousands of distinct CDR3 sequences; about three fifths are singletons. The sample taken for sequencing was blood. Every receptor here comes from a man younger than 45 in good health. Both conserved end residues are part of each CDR3. The D gene is left open where the match is weak. Size is stated for part of the rows, as once, few or many counts, or as a class when the clone is expanded.

V,J,D,size,CDR3,DNA
TRBV9,TRBJ2-7,NA,NA,CASSGGGREQYF,TGTGCCAGCAGCGGGGGCGGAAGGGAGCAGTACTTC
TRBV5-1,TRBJ2-1,NA,NA,CASSPWGDNEQFF,TGCGCCAGCAGCCCCTGGGGAGACAATGAGCAGTTCTTC
TRBV4-2,TRBJ2-7,TRBD1,NA,CASSHRDRLSYEQYF,TGTGCCAGCAGCCATCGGGACAGGTTGAGCTACGAGCAGTACTTC
TRBV20-1,TRBJ2-7,NA,NA,CSARGGTSYEQYF,TGCAGTGCTAGAGGGGGAACTTCCTACGAGCAGTACTTC
TRBV20-1,TRBJ2-5,NA,NA,CSAGTRTGETQYF,TGCAGTGCTGGGACTCGTACCGGAGAGACCCAGTACTTC
TRBV6-2/TRBV6-3,TRBJ2-3,NA,NA,CASSWGITDTQYF,TGTGCCAGCAGTTGGGGCATCACAGATACGCAGTATTTT
TRBV7-8,TRBJ2-5,TRBD2,NA,CASSLRAGSLSRETQYF,TGTGCCAGCAGCTTACGAGCGGGGAGTCTCAGTCGAGAGACCCAGTACTTC
TRBV6-1,TRBJ2-3,NA,NA,CASSGHATDTQYF,TGTGCCAGCAGTGGACACGCCACAGATACGCAGTATTTT
TRBV5-1,TRBJ2-1,TRBD1,few,CASTKRDRGYNEQFF,TGCGCCAGCACAAAGAGGGACAGGGGATACAATGAGCAGTTCTTC
TRBV12-3/TRBV12-4,TRBJ1-2,NA,once,CASSSGSGRVNYGYTF,TGTGCCAGCAGTTCAGGGTCAGGGCGAGTTAACTATGGCTACACCTTC
TRBV7-3,TRBJ1-2,NA,NA,CASSFGTRVYGYTF,TGTGCCAGCAGCTTCGGGACACGTGTCTATGGCTACACCTTC
TRBV4-2,TRBJ2-3,NA,NA,CASSQVASGSFDTQYF,TGTGCCAGCAGCCAAGTAGCAAGCGGTTCCTTTGATACGCAGTATTTT
TRBV7-2,TRBJ1-2,NA,few,CASSAQGGIGVNYGYTF,TGTGCCAGCAGCGCACAGGGCGGCATCGGCGTTAACTATGGCTACACCTTC
TRBV18,TRBJ2-1,NA,NA,CASSSELGLSSYNEQFF,TGTGCCAGCTCATCGGAACTGGGGTTGAGCTCCTACAATGAGCAGTTCTTC
TRBV20-1,TRBJ1-1,NA,NA,CSASVGTFNTEAFF,TGCAGTGCCTCCGTCGGGACATTCAACACTGAAGCTTTCTTT
TRBV20-1,TRBJ2-2,TRBD1,once,CSANQQGLTGELFF,TGCAGTGCTAACCAACAGGGGCTCACCGGGGAGCTGTTTTTT